This entry describes one TCR beta chain. The ends were cut back, 3 bases at V and 4 bases at J, with 13 bases in the middle. In germline, CDR1 is SGDLS, CDR2 YYNGEE. CDR3 size: 14 residues. As processed by the authors: Amplification with reference gene primers provided the estimates of nucleated cell counts. The method was immunoSEQ multiplex PCR; TCRdb's version includes in-frame clones alone and lacks a portion of them. That table is the source of V, J and clone size, and D and trimming were worked out from the DNA. Of about 190,000 clones listed, about 85% are singletons. This specimen comes from a study of blood T cell repertoires in COVID-19. Study overall: COVID-19 samples, acute and convalescent, were from the United States, Italy and Spain.

Sequenced: peripheral blood. This clonotype was sampled from a man older than 75 with COVID-19, enrolled during active disease. J is TRBJ2-5 and V is TRBV9; D call uncertain. In DNA form, the CDR3 reads TGTGCCAGCAGCGCCGACTTGGCGAGAGAGACCCAGTACTTC. This gives the protein CASSADLARETQYF.